These 18 T cell receptor beta chains came from one sample sequenced in a study of cytomegalovirus exposure and HLA in healthy donors. The PCR was carried out with 60 Vbeta primers and 13 Jbeta primers. Assay used: immunoSEQ multiplex PCR; TCRdb lists only in-frame clones, some missing. The sample lists about 200,000 clones, approximately 78% seen once, with 2.5% to 3% in the top ten. Sample: PBMCs. The receptors were sampled from a woman aged 40-49 years in good health and CMV-seronegative.

A word on this clone: Other DNA sequences in the same sample also yield this CDR3. The gene calls are TRBV29-1 and TRBJ2-3; 9 bases match TRBD2. Germline V gene data show CDR1 as SQVTM and CDR2 as ANQGSEA. The CDR3 extends over 12 amino acids. The V and J ends lost 3 bases and 9 bases, in that order; junction bases with no gene match: 4. CDR3 residues: CSVEALAGTQYF. DNA for the CDR3: TGCAGCGTTGAGGCCCTAGCGGGAACGCAGTATTTT.

This chain uses TRBV27 with TRBJ1-4, with TRBD1 matching 9 bases. CDR1 is MNHEY, CDR2 SMNVEV, per germline (reference sequence). The V segment lost 2 bases and the J segment 8 bases; nucleotides outside the gene matches: 6. There are 15 residues in the CDR3. In nucleotides, the CDR3 is TGTGCCAGCAGTTTACGCTGGACAGGGGACGAAAAACTGTTTTTT. It translates to CASSLRWTGDEKLFF.

This clone was seen only once. The chain carries TRBV4-2 and TRBJ1-3; 7 bases line up with TRBD1. CDR1 and CDR2 (germline): LGHNA, YNFKEQ. Trimming cost V 4 bases and J 0 bases; bases outside gene matches: 6. The CDR3 sequence is 16 residues long. In DNA form, the CDR3 reads TGTGCCAGCAGCCTCCTCGGACAGGTCTCTGGAAACACCATATATTTT. Translated: CASSLLGQVSGNTIYF.

This chain joins TRBV7-3 and TRBJ2-7, with TRBD2 identical over 14 bases. CDR3 length equals 16 residues. The V segment lost 2 bases and the J segment 4 bases; nucleotides outside the gene matches: 4. CDR1 SGHTA and CDR2 FQGTGA come from the germline V gene. CDR3 DNA sequence: TGTGCCAGCAGCTTAGGGGGACTAGCGGGAGATTACGAGCAGTACTTC. This sequence encodes CASSLGGLAGDYEQYF.

In regard to this clone: The same CDR3 is also encoded by other DNA sequences in this sample. The genes are TRBV7-9 and TRBJ1-1; unclear D gene. Germline loops: CDR1 SEHNR, CDR2 FQNEAQ (reference sequence). CDR3 size: 13 residues. Trimming pared 2 bases from V and 2 bases from J, leaving 6 bases between. The CDR3 here is CASSLTVNTEAFF. CDR3 nucleotide sequence: TGTGCCAGCAGCTTAACGGTTAACACTGAAGCTTTCTTT. Variable domain in full (rest from reference TRBV7-9 and TRBJ1-1): DTGVSQNPRHKITKRGQNVTFRCDPISEHNRLYWYRQTLGQGPEFLTYFQNEAQLEKSRLLSDRFSAERPKGSFSTLEIQRTEQGDSAMYLCASSLTVNTEAFFGQGTRLTVV.

The V and J genes are TRBV9 and TRBJ2-3, with 11 bases fitting TRBD2. The junction had 9 bases not matched to a gene; V was cut back by 4 bases and J by 5 bases. The germline V gene encodes CDR1 SGDLS and CDR2 YYNGEE. This CDR3 is built from 16 residues. CDR3 DNA: TGTGCCAGCAGCCTAAGTAGCGGGAGGGCCGGAGATACGCAGTATTTT. It codes for CASSLSSGRAGDTQYF. Supplemented by reference TRBV9 and TRBJ2-3, the full variable domain reads DSGVTQTPKHLITATGQRVTLRCSPRSGDLSVYWYQQSLDQGLQFLIQYYNGEERAKGNILERFSAQQFPDLHSELNLSSLELGDSALYFCASSLSSGRAGDTQYFGPGTRLTVL.

This chain uses TRBV19 with TRBJ2-7; no definite D call. V was trimmed by 6 bases and J by 2 bases, leaving 8 bases between them. The germline V gene encodes CDR1 LNHDA and CDR2 SQIVND (reference sequence). The CDR3 totals 12 residues. CDR3 nucleotides: TGTGCCAGTAGGTCGAGGACCTACGAGCAGTACTTC. Its protein is CASRSRTYEQYF. The entire variable domain, with the rest obtained from reference TRBV19 and TRBJ2-7, is as follows: DGGITQSPKYLFRKEGQNVTLSCEQNLNHDAMYWYRQDPGQGLRLIYYSQIVNDFQKGDIAEGYSVSREKKESFPLTVTSAQKNPTAFYLCASRSRTYEQYFGPGTRLTVT.

The CDR3 coding sequence is TGTGCCATCAGTGGGGAACAGGCTACCCAAGAGACCCAGTACTTC. It translates to CAISGEQATQETQYF. The genes are TRBV10-3 and TRBJ2-5; tentative D call: TRBD1 (5 bases). Trimming stripped 4 bases from V and 1 base from J, with 13 bases between. Germline V gene sequence: CDR1 ENHRY, CDR2 SYGVKD. The CDR3 has 15 amino acids.

This clone was recorded a few times. The V call is TRBV11-2, the J call TRBJ2-5, with 8 bases fitting TRBD2. Losses at the gene ends were 5 bases for V and 4 bases for J; bases not matched to a gene: 6. This CDR3 spans 14 amino acids. Germline loops: CDR1 SGHAT, CDR2 FQNNGV. The CDR3 DNA sequence: TGTGCCAGCAGCCGTACCGGGACTAGAGAGACCCAGTACTTC. Its translation: CASSRTGTRETQYF.

V is TRBV27 and J is TRBJ2-1; possibly TRBD2 for D (6 bases). The CDR3 length is 15 residues. Trimming cost V 10 bases and J 1 base, with 17 bases left between them. Germline CDR1 and CDR2: MNHEY and SMNVEV (reference sequence). The CDR3 nucleotides are TGTGCCACTCGGATGACTAGTTTTTCCTACAATGAGCAGTTCTTC. This gives the protein CATRMTSFSYNEQFF.

This clone appeared a few times. The V and J genes are TRBV10-3 and TRBJ2-7, with D perhaps matching TRBD2 (5 bases). Germline-derived CDR1 and CDR2 are ENHRY and SYGVKD. Trimming removed 2 bases from V and 4 bases from J, with 15 bases in between. This CDR3 region has 15 residues. The CDR3 here is CAISEPEAEGYEQYF. CDR3 DNA sequence: TGTGCCATCAGTGAGCCGGAGGCAGAAGGATACGAGCAGTACTTC.

The genes are TRBV9 and TRBJ2-3; TRBD1 aligns across 8 bases. V was clipped by 0 bases and J by 5 bases; unmatched bases: 5. Germline CDR1 SGDLS, CDR2 YYNGEE. This CDR3 region has 15 residues. The CDR3 is CASSVEHRGVDTQYF. In DNA form, the CDR3 reads TGTGCCAGCAGCGTAGAGCACAGGGGGGTAGATACGCAGTATTTT.

V usage is TRBV6-5 and J usage is TRBJ1-1; 12 bases map to TRBD1. J was trimmed by 5 bases and V by 6 bases; bases with no gene match: 4. Germline-derived CDR1 and CDR2 are MNHEY and SVGAGI. The CDR3 length is 14 residues. The CDR3 DNA follows: TGTGCCAGCAGACGGGACAGGGGGCGAACTGAAGCTTTCTTT. It yields the protein CASRRDRGRTEAFF.

This clone was recorded only once. The chain employs TRBV18 and TRBJ2-2; 12 bases agree with TRBD2. The J segment lost 5 bases and the V segment lost 6 bases, leaving 10 bases of the junction unmatched. This CDR3 region has 17 residues. Germline CDR1 is KGHSH and CDR2 is LQKENI. DNA for the CDR3: TGTGCCAGCTCTTCCGGGACTAGCGGGCGAGGGACCGGGGAGCTGTTTTTT. Encoded protein: CASSSGTSGRGTGELFF.

This clone was seen a handful of times. The chain carries TRBV4-1 and TRBJ1-5; 10 bases are a match to TRBD1. CDR1 and CDR2 from the germline V gene are MGHRA and YSYEKL. The junction had 6 bases not matched to a gene; V was cut back by 2 bases and J by 5 bases. The CDR3 has 16 amino acids. CDR3 coding DNA: TGCGCCAGCAGCCAACCATCCGGGACAGGGGATCAGCCCCAGCATTTT. Its translation: CASSQPSGTGDQPQHF.

The V and J genes are TRBV27 and TRBJ1-1; D uncertain. V was shortened by 8 bases and J by 10 bases, with 20 bases between the two germline ends. The CDR3 consists of 13 residues. In germline, CDR1 is MNHEY, CDR2 SMNVEV (reference sequence). CDR3 coding DNA: TGTGCCAGCGGCTTCGGGAGAGGGATTGGAGCTTTCTTT. Its protein is CASGFGRGIGAFF.

V is TRBV4-1 and J is TRBJ1-4; D gene unclear. CDR1 and CDR2 (germline): MGHRA, YSYEKL. Between the trimmed V and J ends, which lost 2 bases and 0 bases, there was a span of 7 bases. This CDR3 is 15 amino acids long. CDR3 sequence (DNA): TGCGCCAGCAGCCAATCAGGTGCAACTAATGAAAAACTGTTTTTT. Its translation: CASSQSGATNEKLFF.

The genes are TRBV2 and TRBJ1-5; weak D call: TRBD1 (5 bases). Between the trimmed V and J ends, which lost 6 bases and 7 bases, there was a span of 13 bases. From germline, CDR1 is SNHLY and CDR2 FYNNEI. There are 13 residues in the CDR3. The DNA of the CDR3 is TGTGCCAGCAGGGGGCCACTCGGACAGCCCCAGCATTTT. Translation gives CASRGPLGQPQHF.